In its sample, the clone carrying this TCR beta chain was seen many times. The antigen is unknown. The DNA ends 3 residues before the CDR3 does, and the rest of the CDR3 is filled in from the germline J gene. This sample was included in a study of T cell clonality in common variable immunodeficiency. Patients and controls were mostly of Caucasian heritage. Germline trimming cut 4 bases from V and 4 bases from J; bases unmatched to any gene: 9. CDR3 length equals 15 residues. Germline V CDR1 and CDR2: SQVTM, ANQGSEA. The data were produced by immunoSEQ multiplex PCR, yet TCRdb's version contains in-frame clones alone and is incomplete. Singletons are absent from the sample, which has about 25,000 clones. Study results and caveats: Common variable immunodeficiency TCR beta sequences reportedly had fewer deletions and N-nucleotide insertions.

The sequencing input was peripheral blood mononuclear cells. This sequence was found in a human donor with common variable immunodeficiency. The rearrangement uses TRBV29-1 and TRBJ1-2; TRBD1 agrees at 10 bases. The DNA read from the CDR3 is TGCAGCGTTGGACAGGGGGCCTCCCTCCTCTATGGC. This encodes CSVGQGASLLYG. The full-length CDR3 reads as CSVGQGASLLYGYTF.